These 15 T cell receptor beta chains were sequenced from one sample in a study of blood T cell repertoires in COVID-19. Assay used: immunoSEQ multiplex PCR; TCRdb lists only in-frame clones, some missing. This sample has about 110,000 clones, with roughly 80% found just once. Material: peripheral blood. Every receptor here comes from a woman aged 60-75 years with acute or convalescent COVID-19.

This clone was seen once. The gene calls are TRBV9 and TRBJ2-5, with 14 bases lining up with TRBD2. This CDR3 region has 18 residues. In germline, CDR1 is SGDLS, CDR2 YYNGEE. J gave up 4 bases and V 0 bases, and 8 bases lay outside the gene matches. CDR3 in amino acids: CASSVGLAGGPWLETQYF. DNA of the CDR3: TGTGCCAGCAGCGTAGGACTAGCGGGAGGGCCGTGGTTAGAGACCCAGTACTTC.

The chain is built from TRBV28 and TRBJ1-1, with TRBD1 identical over 7 bases. Germline CDR1 MDHEN, CDR2 SYDVKM. Trimming took 6 bases from V and 6 from J; bases not matched to a gene: 13. This CDR3 has 15 residues. The CDR3 loop reads CASRYPRDRRSEAFF. The CDR3 DNA follows: TGTGCCAGCAGATACCCCCGGGACAGAAGGTCTGAAGCTTTCTTT.

The V gene is TRBV25-1, the J gene TRBJ2-1, with 8 bases fitting TRBD2. In germline, CDR1 is MGHDK, CDR2 SYGVNS. V gave up 5 bases and J gave up 9 bases; unmatched junction bases: 9. The CDR3 has 14 residues. DNA for the CDR3: TGTGCCAGCAGTCGTCCGGGGGGGGCCAGTGAGCAGTTCTTC. It specifies CASSRPGGASEQFF.

The rearrangement uses TRBV19 and TRBJ2-1, with 7 bases that match TRBD2. The junction had 11 bases not matched to a gene; V was cut back by 6 bases and J by 0 bases. Germline V gives CDR1 LNHDA, CDR2 SQIVND (reference sequence). There are 17 residues in the CDR3. CDR3 sequence reads: CASSILGGGSSYNEQFF. CDR3 nucleotide sequence: TGTGCCAGTAGCATCTTGGGCGGGGGTAGCTCCTACAATGAGCAGTTCTTC.

The chain links TRBV19 to TRBJ2-7; 9 bases are shared with TRBD2. This CDR3 spans 14 amino acids. V lost 5 bases and J lost 4; bases outside the gene matches: 6. CDR1 and CDR2 from the germline V gene are LNHDA and SQIVND (reference sequence). Here the CDR3 DNA reads TGTGCCAGTAGTTCTAGCGGGGTGAGGTACGAGCAGTACTTC. Its translation: CASSSSGVRYEQYF.

This chain uses TRBV7-8 with TRBJ1-2, with 7 bases lining up with TRBD1. V trimming: 0 bases; J trimming: 2 bases; junction bases outside the gene matches: 3. The CDR3 consists of 15 residues. The germline V gene has CDR1 SGHVS and CDR2 FQNEAQ. The CDR3 is CASSLAGTVNYGYTF. DNA for the CDR3: TGTGCCAGCAGCTTAGCCGGGACAGTAAACTATGGCTACACCTTC.

The chain is built from TRBV12-3 or TRBV12-4 and TRBJ2-7; D possibly corresponds to TRBD2 (6 bases). There are 13 residues in the CDR3. V lost 4 bases and J lost 3, with 10 bases in between. CDR3 nucleotide sequence: TGTGCCAGCAGTTCTATGGGGGGCTACGAGCAGTACTTC. The encoded protein is CASSSMGGYEQYF.

This clone occurred a few times. The chain couples TRBV2 to TRBJ2-3; 10 nucleotides agree with TRBD2. Germline V gene lookup returns CDR1 SNHLY and CDR2 FYNNEI. This CDR3 is built from 15 residues. The V and J ends lost 4 bases and 5 bases, in that order; junction bases with no gene match: 6. CDR3 DNA: TGTGCCAGCAGTGCAGCGGGGGGGCCGGGAGATACGCAGTATTTT. Amino acids: CASSAAGGPGDTQYF.

The chain links TRBV19 to TRBJ2-2, with D possibly being TRBD2 (6 bases). Trimming stripped 1 base from V and 6 bases from J, with 6 bases between. Germline V gene sequence: CDR1 LNHDA, CDR2 SQIVND (reference sequence). The CDR3 is made up of 13 amino acids. The CDR3 DNA reads as TGTGCCAGTAGTATAGGGGGGGCCGGGGAGCTGTTTTTT. Translated, it gives CASSIGGAGELFF.

V and J are TRBV27 and TRBJ2-3; TRBD2 is a possible D gene (6 bases). The V gene's germline CDR1 is MNHEY and CDR2 SMNVEV (reference sequence). The CDR3 is 15 residues long. V was clipped by 0 bases and J by 5 bases, with 12 bases between them. This chain's CDR3 is CASSLSSGYGDTQYF. The CDR3 bases are TGTGCCAGCAGTTTATCTAGCGGCTACGGAGATACGCAGTATTTT.

V is TRBV27 and J is TRBJ2-7; tentative D call: TRBD1 (7 bases). Per germline, CDR1 MNHEY and CDR2 SMNVEV (reference sequence). The CDR3 runs to 16 residues. V dropped 5 bases and J dropped 7 bases, with 24 bases sitting between them. As DNA, the CDR3 is TGTGCCAGCAGTCCACCCGGCAGGGGGGCCTCTGGGGAGCAGTACTTC. Translating it yields CASSPPGRGASGEQYF.

The chain is built from TRBV2 and TRBJ1-4, with D perhaps matching TRBD1 (6 bases). In germline, CDR1 is SNHLY, CDR2 FYNNEI. The CDR3 has 16 amino acids. V lost 4 bases and J lost 4, with 16 bases in between. The CDR3 nucleotides are TGTGCCAGCAGTGTTTTTGCACAGGGCTTTAATGAAAAACTGTTTTTT. Its protein is CASSVFAQGFNEKLFF.

The chain has TRBV5-1 and TRBJ1-6, with 9 bases aligning to TRBD1. Germline V gene lookup returns CDR1 SGHRS and CDR2 YFSETQ. The length of the CDR3 is 18 residues. The J segment lost 4 bases and the V segment lost 1 base, leaving 9 bases of the junction unmatched. In nucleotides, the CDR3 is TGCGCCAGCAGCTTGTTCCACAGGGGGCAAGGGTATAATTCACCCCTCCACTTT. This sequence encodes CASSLFHRGQGYNSPLHF. The full variable domain, in which reference TRBV5-1 and TRBJ1-6 provide the parts outside the CDR3, is KAGVTQTPRYLIKTRGQQVTLSCSPISGHRSVSWYQQTPGQGLQFLFEYFSETQRNKGNFPGRFSGRQFSNSRSEMNVSTLELGDSALYLCASSLFHRGQGYNSPLHFGNGTRLTVT.

The V call is TRBV5-5, the J call TRBJ2-5; D is perhaps TRBD2 (5 bases). Germline CDR1 reads SGHKS; CDR2 reads YYEKEE (reference sequence). V shed 1 base and J shed 4 bases, with 11 bases lying between them. The length of the CDR3 is 14 residues. The CDR3 here is CASSLIPGIETQYF. As DNA, the CDR3 is TGTGCCAGCAGCTTGATACCGGGGATAGAGACCCAGTACTTC. Looking up the rest from reference TRBV5-5 and TRBJ2-5 gives the full variable domain: DAGVTQSPTHLIKTRGQQVTLRCSPISGHKSVSWYQQVLGQGPQFIFQYYEKEERGRGNFPDRFSARQFPNYSSELNVNALLLGDSALYLCASSLIPGIETQYFGPGTRLLVL.

This clone was seen repeatedly, ten times or more. The germline gene is not matched at one end of the junction; a read error may be the cause. This sequence joins TRBV28 and TRBJ2-7; TRBD2 matches 14 bases. Germline CDR1 and CDR2: MDHEN and SYDVKM. The CDR3 is made up of 19 amino acids. CDR3 protein: CASSLFPGLAGGFSHEQYF. The CDR3 DNA follows: TGTGCCAGCAGTTTATTTCCCGGACTAGCGGGAGGATTCTCCCACGAGCAGTACTTC.